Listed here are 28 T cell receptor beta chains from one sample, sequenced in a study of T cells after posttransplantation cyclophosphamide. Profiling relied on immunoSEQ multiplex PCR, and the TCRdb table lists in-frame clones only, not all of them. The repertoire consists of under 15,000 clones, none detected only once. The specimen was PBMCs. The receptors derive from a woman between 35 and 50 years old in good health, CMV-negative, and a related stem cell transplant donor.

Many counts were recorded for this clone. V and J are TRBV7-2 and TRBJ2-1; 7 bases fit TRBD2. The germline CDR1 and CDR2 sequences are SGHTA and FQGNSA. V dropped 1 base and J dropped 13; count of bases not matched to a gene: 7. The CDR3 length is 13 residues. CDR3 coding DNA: TGTGCCAGCAGCTTAGGGGGACTATTGCGACAGTTCTTC. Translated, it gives CASSLGGLLRQFF.

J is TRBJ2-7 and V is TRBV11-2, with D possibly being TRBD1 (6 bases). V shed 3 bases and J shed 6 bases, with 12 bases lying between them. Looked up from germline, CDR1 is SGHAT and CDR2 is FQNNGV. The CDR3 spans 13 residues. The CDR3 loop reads CASSFTGNGEQYF. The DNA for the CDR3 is TGTGCCAGCAGCTTCACAGGGAATGGCGAGCAGTACTTC.

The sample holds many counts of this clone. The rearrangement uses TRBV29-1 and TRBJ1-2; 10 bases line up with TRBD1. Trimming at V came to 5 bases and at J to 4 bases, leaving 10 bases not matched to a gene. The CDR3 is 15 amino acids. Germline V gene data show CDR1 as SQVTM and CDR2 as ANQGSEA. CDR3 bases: TGCAGCGTTCTCGGACAGGGGGATCAGGTCTATGGCTACACCTTC. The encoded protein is CSVLGQGDQVYGYTF.

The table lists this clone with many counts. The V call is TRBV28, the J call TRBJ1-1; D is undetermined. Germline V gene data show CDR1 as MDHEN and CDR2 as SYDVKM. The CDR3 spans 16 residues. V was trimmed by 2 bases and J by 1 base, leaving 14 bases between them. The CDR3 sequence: CASSLGGHNGNTEAFF. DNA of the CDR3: TGTGCCAGCAGTTTAGGAGGGCACAACGGGAACACTGAAGCTTTCTTT.

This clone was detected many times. CDR3 region: CASSLEGQGALNEQFF. For the CDR3, the DNA is TGCGCCAGCAGCTTGGAAGGCCAGGGGGCCCTCAATGAGCAGTTCTTC. The chain carries TRBV5-1 and TRBJ2-1, with 8 bases lining up with TRBD1. CDR3 length: 16 residues. The germline CDR1 and CDR2 sequences are SGHRS and YFSETQ. J lost 6 bases, V lost 0 bases, and 8 bases had no gene match.

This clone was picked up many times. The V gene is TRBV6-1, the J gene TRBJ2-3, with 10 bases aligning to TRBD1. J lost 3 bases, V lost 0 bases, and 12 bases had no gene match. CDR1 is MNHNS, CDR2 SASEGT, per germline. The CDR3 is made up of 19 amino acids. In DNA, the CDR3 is TGTGCCAGCAGTGAAGCGGTCGGGGGGACAGGGGTAGGGACAGATACGCAGTATTTT. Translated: CASSEAVGGTGVGTDTQYF.

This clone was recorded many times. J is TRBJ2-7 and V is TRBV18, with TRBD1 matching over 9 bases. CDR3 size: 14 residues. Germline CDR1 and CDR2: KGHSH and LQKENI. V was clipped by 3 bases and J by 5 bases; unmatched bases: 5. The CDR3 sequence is CASSPPGQGNEQYF. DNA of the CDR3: TGTGCCAGCTCACCTCCGGGACAGGGCAACGAGCAGTACTTC.

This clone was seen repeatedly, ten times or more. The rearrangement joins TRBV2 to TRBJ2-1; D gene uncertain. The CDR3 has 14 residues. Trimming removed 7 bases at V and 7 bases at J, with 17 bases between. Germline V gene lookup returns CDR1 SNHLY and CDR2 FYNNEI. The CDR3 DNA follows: TGTGCCAGCACCCCTTCCCAGTCTCAGAATGAGCAGTTCTTC. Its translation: CASTPSQSQNEQFF.

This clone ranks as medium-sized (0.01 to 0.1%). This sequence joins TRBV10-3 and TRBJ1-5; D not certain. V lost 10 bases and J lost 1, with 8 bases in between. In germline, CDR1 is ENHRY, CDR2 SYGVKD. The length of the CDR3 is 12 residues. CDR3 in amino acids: CAKNSSNQPQHF. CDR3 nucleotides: TGTGCCAAAAATTCAAGCAATCAGCCCCAGCATTTT.

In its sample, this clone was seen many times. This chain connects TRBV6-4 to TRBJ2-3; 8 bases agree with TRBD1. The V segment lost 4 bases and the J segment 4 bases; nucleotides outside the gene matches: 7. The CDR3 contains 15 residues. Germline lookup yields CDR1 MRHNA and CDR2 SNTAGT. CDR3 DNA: TGTGCCAGCAGTGCCGGACAGGGAGGCCCAGATACGCAGTATTTT. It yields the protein CASSAGQGGPDTQYF.

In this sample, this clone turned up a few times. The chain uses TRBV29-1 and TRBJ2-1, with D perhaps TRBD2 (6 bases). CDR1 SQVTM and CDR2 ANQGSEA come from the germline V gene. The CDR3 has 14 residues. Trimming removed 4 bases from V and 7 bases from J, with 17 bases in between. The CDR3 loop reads CSVVAWQGGNEQFF. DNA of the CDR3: TGCAGCGTTGTGGCGTGGCAAGGAGGGAATGAGCAGTTCTTC.

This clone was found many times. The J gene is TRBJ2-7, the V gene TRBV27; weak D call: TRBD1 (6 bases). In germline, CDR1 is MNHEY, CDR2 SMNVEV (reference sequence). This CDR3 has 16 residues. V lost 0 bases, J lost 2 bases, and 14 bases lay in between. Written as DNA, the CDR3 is TGTGCCAGCAGTTTATCGAGAGGGACACTAGCCTACGAGCAGTACTTC. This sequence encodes CASSLSRGTLAYEQYF.

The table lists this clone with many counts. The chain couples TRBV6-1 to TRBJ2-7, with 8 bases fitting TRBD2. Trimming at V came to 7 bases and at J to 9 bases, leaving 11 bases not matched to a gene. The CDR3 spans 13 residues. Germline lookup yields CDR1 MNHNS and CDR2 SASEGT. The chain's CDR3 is CASTPRGGGRQYF. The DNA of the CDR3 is TGTGCCAGCACCCCCCGGGGGGGAGGCAGGCAGTACTTC.

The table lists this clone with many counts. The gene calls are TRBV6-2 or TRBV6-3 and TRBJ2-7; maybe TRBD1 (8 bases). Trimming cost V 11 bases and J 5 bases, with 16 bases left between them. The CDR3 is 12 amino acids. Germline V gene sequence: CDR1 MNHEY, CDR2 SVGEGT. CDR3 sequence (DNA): TGTGCCTCTCGGACAGGGAGGGACGAGCAGTACTTC. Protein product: CASRTGRDEQYF.

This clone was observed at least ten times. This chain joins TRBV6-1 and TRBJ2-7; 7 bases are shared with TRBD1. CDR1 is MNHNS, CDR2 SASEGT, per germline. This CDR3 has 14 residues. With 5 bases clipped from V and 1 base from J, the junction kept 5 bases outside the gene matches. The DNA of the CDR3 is TGTGCCAGCAGTTTACGGGACAGTTCCTACGAGCAGTACTTC. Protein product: CASSLRDSSYEQYF.

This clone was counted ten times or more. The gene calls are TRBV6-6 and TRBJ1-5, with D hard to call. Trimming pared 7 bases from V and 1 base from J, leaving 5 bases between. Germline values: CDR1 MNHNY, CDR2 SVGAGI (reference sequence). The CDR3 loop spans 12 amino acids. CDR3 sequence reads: CASTRSNQPQHF. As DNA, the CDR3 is TGTGCCAGCACTAGAAGCAATCAGCCCCAGCATTTT.

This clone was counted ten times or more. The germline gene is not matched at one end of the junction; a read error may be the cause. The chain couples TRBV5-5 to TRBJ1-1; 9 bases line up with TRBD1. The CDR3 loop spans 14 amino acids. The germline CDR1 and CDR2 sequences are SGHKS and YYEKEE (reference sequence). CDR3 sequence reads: CASRFTGTGTVAFF. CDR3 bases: TGTGCCAGCAGGTTTACCGGGACAGGGACTGTAGCTTTCTTT. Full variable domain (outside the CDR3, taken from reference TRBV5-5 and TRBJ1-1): DAGVTQSPTHLIKTRGQQVTLRCSPISGHKSVSWYQQVLGQGPQFIFQYYEKEERGRGNFPDRFSARQFPNYSSELNVNALLLGDSALYLCASRFTGTGTVAFFGQGTRLTVV.

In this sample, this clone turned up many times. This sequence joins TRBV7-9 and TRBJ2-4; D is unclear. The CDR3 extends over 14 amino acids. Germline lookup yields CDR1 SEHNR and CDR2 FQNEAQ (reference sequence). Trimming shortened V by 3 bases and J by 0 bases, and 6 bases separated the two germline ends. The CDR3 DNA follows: TGTGCCAGCAGCTTTTCTCTAGCCAAAAACATTCAGTACTTC. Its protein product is CASSFSLAKNIQYF. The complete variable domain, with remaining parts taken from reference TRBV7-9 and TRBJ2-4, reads DTGVSQNPRHKITKRGQNVTFRCDPISEHNRLYWYRQTLGQGPEFLTYFQNEAQLEKSRLLSDRFSAERPKGSFSTLEIQRTEQGDSAMYLCASSFSLAKNIQYFGAGTRLSVL.

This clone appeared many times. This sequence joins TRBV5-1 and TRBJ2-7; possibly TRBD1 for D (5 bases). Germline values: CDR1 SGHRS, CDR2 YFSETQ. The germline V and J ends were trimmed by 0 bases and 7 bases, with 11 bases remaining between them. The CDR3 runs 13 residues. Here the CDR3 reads CASSLEGPGEQYF. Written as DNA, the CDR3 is TGCGCCAGCAGCTTGGAGGGGCCTGGAGAGCAGTACTTC.

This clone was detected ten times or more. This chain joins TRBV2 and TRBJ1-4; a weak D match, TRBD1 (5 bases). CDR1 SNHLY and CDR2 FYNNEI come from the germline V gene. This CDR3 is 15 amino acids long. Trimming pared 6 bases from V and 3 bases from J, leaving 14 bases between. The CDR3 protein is CASSVTGGSNEKLFF. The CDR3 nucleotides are TGTGCCAGCAGCGTAACAGGCGGTTCTAATGAAAAACTGTTTTTT.

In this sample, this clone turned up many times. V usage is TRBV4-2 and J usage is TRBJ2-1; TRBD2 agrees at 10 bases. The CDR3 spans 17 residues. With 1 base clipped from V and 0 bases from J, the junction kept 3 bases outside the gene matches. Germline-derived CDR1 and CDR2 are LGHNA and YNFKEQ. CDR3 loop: CASSQGSGGGSYNEQFF. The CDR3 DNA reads TGTGCCAGCAGCCAAGGGAGCGGGGGGGGCTCCTACAATGAGCAGTTCTTC.

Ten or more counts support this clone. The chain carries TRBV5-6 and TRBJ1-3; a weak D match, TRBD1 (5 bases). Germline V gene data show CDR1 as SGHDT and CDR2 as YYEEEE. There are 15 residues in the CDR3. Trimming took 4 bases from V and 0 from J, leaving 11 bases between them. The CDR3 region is CASSRQSVSGNTIYF. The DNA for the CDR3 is TGTGCCAGCAGCCGACAGAGCGTCTCTGGAAACACCATATATTTT. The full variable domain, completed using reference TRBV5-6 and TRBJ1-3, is DAGVTQSPTHLIKTRGQQVTLRCSPKSGHDTVSWYQQALGQGPQFIFQYYEEEERQRGNFPDRFSGHQFPNYSSELNVNALLLGDSALYLCASSRQSVSGNTIYFGEGSWLTVV.

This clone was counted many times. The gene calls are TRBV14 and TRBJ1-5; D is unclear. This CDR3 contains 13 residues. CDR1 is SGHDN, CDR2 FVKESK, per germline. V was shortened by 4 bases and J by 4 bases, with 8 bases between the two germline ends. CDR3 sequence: CASSPTVNQPQHF. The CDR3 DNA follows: TGTGCCAGCAGCCCCACGGTAAATCAGCCCCAGCATTTT.

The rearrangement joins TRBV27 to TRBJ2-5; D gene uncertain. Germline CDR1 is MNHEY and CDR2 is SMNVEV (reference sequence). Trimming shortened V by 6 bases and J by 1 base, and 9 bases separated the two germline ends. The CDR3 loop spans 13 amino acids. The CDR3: CASRTSVQETQYF. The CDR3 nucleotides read TGTGCCAGCAGAACGTCGGTCCAAGAGACCCAGTACTTC.

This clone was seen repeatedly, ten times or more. Here the CDR3 DNA reads TGTGCCAGCAGGACGGGAGCGGTCAATGAGCAGTTCTTC. This codes for CASRTGAVNEQFF. V gene TRBV6-2 or TRBV6-3 combines with J gene TRBJ2-1, with a tentative D call TRBD2 (6 bases). The germline V gene has CDR1 MNHEY and CDR2 SVGEGT. Trimming cost V 6 bases and J 6 bases, with 12 bases left between them. The CDR3 has 13 residues.

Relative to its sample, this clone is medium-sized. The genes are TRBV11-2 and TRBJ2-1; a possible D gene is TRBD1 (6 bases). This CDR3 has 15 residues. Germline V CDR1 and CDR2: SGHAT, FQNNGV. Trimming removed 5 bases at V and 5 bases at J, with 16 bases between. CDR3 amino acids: CASSQLQGLNNEQFF. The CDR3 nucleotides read TGTGCCAGCAGCCAATTACAGGGTCTCAACAATGAGCAGTTCTTC.

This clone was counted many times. The CDR3 nucleotides are TGTGCCAGCAGCACGACTAGCGGGGTGGGCTATGAGCAGTTCTTC. As protein: CASSTTSGVGYEQFF. The chain has TRBV12-3 or TRBV12-4 and TRBJ2-1; TRBD2 matches at 11 bases. V trimming: 6 bases; J trimming: 8 bases; junction bases outside the gene matches: 9. This CDR3 is built from 15 residues.

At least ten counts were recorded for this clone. The CDR3 sequence: CASSLGLAEADTQYF. DNA for the CDR3: TGTGCCAGCAGCTTGGGTCTAGCTGAGGCAGATACGCAGTATTTT. The chain carries TRBV11-3 and TRBJ2-3; D is perhaps TRBD2 (5 bases). V was clipped by 3 bases and J by 4 bases, with 14 bases between them. This CDR3 spans 15 amino acids. CDR1 and CDR2 from the germline V gene are SGHNT and YENEEA. Full variable domain (remainder filled in from reference TRBV11-3 and TRBJ2-3): EAGVVQSPRYKIIEKKQPVAFWCNPISGHNTLYWYLQNLGQGPELLIRYENEEAVDDSQLPKDRFSAERLKGVDSTLKIQPAELGDSAVYLCASSLGLAEADTQYFGPGTRLTVL.